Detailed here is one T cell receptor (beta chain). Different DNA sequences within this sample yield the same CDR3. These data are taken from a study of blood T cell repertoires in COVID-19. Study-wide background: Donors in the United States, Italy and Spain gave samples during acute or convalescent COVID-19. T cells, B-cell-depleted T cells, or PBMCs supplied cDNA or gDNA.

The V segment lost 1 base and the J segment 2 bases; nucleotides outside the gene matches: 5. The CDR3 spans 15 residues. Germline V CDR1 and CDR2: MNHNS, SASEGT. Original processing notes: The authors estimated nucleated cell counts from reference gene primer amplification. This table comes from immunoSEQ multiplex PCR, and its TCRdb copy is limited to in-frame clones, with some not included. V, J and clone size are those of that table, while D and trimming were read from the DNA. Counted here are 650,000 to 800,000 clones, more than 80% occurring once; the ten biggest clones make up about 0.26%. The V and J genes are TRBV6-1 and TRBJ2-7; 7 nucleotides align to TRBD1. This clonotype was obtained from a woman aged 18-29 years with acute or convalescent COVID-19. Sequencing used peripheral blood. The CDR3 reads CASSEGTGITYEQYF. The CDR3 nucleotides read TGTGCCAGCAGTGAAGGGACAGGAATTACCTACGAGCAGTACTTC.